What follows are 16 T cell receptor beta chains derived from one specimen sequenced in a study of T cell repertoires in cytomegalovirus infection. What these receptors recognize is not known. TCRdb recomputed calls from the reads with MiXCR, one row per CDR3 protein. The table shows more than 45,000 distinct CDR3 sequences, with around 20% occurring only once. The sample here was CD8+ T cells from cultured PBMCs, taken from culture after CMV antigen stimulation. The receptors come from a human donor in good health (CMV status not recorded). Some clones in this sample may be carry-over from other donors' samples.

This clonotype was recorded a few times. The genes are TRBV12-3 or TRBV12-4 and TRBJ2-7, with 9 bases fitting TRBD1. V lost 1 base and J lost 6; bases outside the gene matches: 10. The CDR3 consists of 16 residues. As DNA, the CDR3 is TGTGCCAGCAGTTTAGGTCGAACGGACAGGGGACGCGAGCAGTACTTC. This encodes CASSLGRTDRGREQYF.

This chain connects TRBV10-3 to TRBJ2-3; no firm D call. V was shortened by 2 bases and J by 5 bases, with 2 bases between the two germline ends. Germline CDR1 ENHRY, CDR2 SYGVKD. This CDR3 is built from 11 residues. The CDR3 region is CAISEGDTQYF. In DNA, the CDR3 is TGTGCCATCAGTGAGGGAGATACGCAGTATTTT.

The V gene is TRBV6-2 or TRBV6-3, the J gene TRBJ2-7, with 9 bases aligning to TRBD1. Trimming removed 3 bases from V and 3 bases from J; junction bases left unmatched: 3. Germline assignment: CDR1 MNHEY and CDR2 SVGEGT. The CDR3 extends over 14 amino acids. The CDR3 loop reads CASSYRGQGYEQYF. The DNA for the CDR3 is TGTGCCAGCAGTTATCGGGGACAGGGCTACGAGCAGTACTTC.

V is TRBV7-3 and J is TRBJ1-1, with D maybe TRBD1 (5 bases). Between the trimmed V and J ends, which lost 1 base and 1 base, there was a span of 13 bases. Germline lookup yields CDR1 SGHTA and CDR2 FQGTGA. CDR3 length equals 16 residues. The CDR3, as DNA: TGTGCCAGCAGCTTAAGGGGCGGATCAGGGAACACTGAAGCTTTCTTT. This encodes CASSLRGGSGNTEAFF.

This chain joins TRBV29-1 and TRBJ2-3; D is undetermined. V lost 4 bases, J lost 0 bases, and 20 bases lay in between. Germline V gene sequence: CDR1 SQVTM, CDR2 ANQGSEA. The CDR3 runs 17 residues. CDR3 region: CSVGGEAVPLSTDTQYF. CDR3 sequence (DNA): TGCAGCGTTGGGGGTGAGGCGGTCCCACTTAGCACAGATACGCAGTATTTT.

This clonotype came up once. The gene calls are TRBV12-3 or TRBV12-4 and TRBJ1-5, with D possibly TRBD1 on 5 matching bases. This CDR3 is 14 amino acids long. V was clipped by 5 bases and J by 2 bases, with 10 bases between them. The CDR3 DNA follows: TGTGCCAGCAGTCCCCTGGGGGGCAATCAGCCCCAGCATTTT. As protein: CASSPLGGNQPQHF.

The chain joins TRBV6-2 or TRBV6-3 to TRBJ1-4; D remains ambiguous. Germline V gene lookup returns CDR1 MNHEY and CDR2 SVGEGT. The V gene lost 5 bases and the J gene lost 8 bases, with 12 bases spanning the gap. There are 13 residues in the CDR3. CDR3 coding DNA: TGTGCCAGCAGTAGGGTGTGGATGGAAAAACTGTTTTTT. Its protein product is CASSRVWMEKLFF.

V and J are TRBV7-2 and TRBJ2-3; D call uncertain. The CDR3 length is 17 residues. Germline V gives CDR1 SGHTA, CDR2 FQGNSA. Trimming cost V 2 bases and J 6 bases, with 21 bases left between them. In DNA, the CDR3 is TGTGCCAGCAGCTTAATGGGCGTGCGGTCTGGCTCGGATACGCAGTATTTT. Encoded protein: CASSLMGVRSGSDTQYF. The full variable domain, its missing parts supplied by reference TRBV7-2 and TRBJ2-3, is GAGVSQSPSNKVTEKGKDVELRCDPISGHTALYWYRQSLGQGLEFLIYFQGNSAPDKSGLPSDRFSAERTGGSVSTLTIQRTQQEDSAVYLCASSLMGVRSGSDTQYFGPGTRLTVL.

The CDR3 bases are TGTGCCAGCAGCCCCCCGGGGCAGGCGGGGTATGGCTACACCTTC. Translation gives CASSPPGQAGYGYTF. The chain recombines TRBV7-2 with TRBJ1-2, with a possible D match to TRBD1 (5 bases). CDR3 length equals 15 residues. Per germline, CDR1 SGHTA and CDR2 FQGNSA. V lost 5 bases and J lost 5, with 18 bases in between.

This clonotype was counted between two and nine times. The chain is built from TRBV12-3 or TRBV12-4 and TRBJ1-2; TRBD1 agrees at 12 bases. V shed 6 bases and J 3 bases; nucleotides not matched to a gene: 11. This CDR3 has 17 amino acids. The CDR3 DNA reads as TGTGCCAGCAGCCCCGGGACAGGGGGCAGATTCTACTATGGCTACACCTTC. It specifies CASSPGTGGRFYYGYTF.

As concerns this clonotype: The junction does not match germline at one end; this may be a read error. The rearrangement links TRBV9 to TRBJ2-6, with TRBD1 as a possible D gene (5 bases). Germline CDR1 reads SGDLS; CDR2 reads YYNGEE. CDR3 length: 15 residues. This CDR3 is CASSGPGTGANGLTF. CDR3 coding DNA: TGTGCCAGCAGCGGACCAGGTACTGGGGCCAACGGCCTGACTTTC.

This clonotype showed up just a few times. This rearrangement joins TRBV7-2 to TRBJ2-7; D unresolved. V lost 6 bases to trimming and J lost 2 bases, with 17 bases between them. This CDR3 comprises 15 residues. Germline CDR1 and CDR2: SGHTA and FQGNSA. This CDR3 reads CASSPPFPDPYEQYF. The CDR3 coding sequence is TGTGCCAGCAGTCCTCCCTTCCCTGATCCCTACGAGCAGTACTTC. The full variable domain, completed using reference TRBV7-2 and TRBJ2-7, is GAGVSQSPSNKVTEKGKDVELRCDPISGHTALYWYRQSLGQGLEFLIYFQGNSAPDKSGLPSDRFSAERTGGSVSTLTIQRTQQEDSAVYLCASSPPFPDPYEQYFGPGTRLTVT.

V gene TRBV6-6 combines with J gene TRBJ2-1; 11 bases align to TRBD2. The V and J ends lost 7 bases and 9 bases, in that order; junction bases with no gene match: 5. The germline gives CDR1 MNHNY, CDR2 SVGAGI (reference sequence). The CDR3 is 13 amino acids. CDR3 loop: CASNPGLAVEQFF. The CDR3 nucleotides are TGTGCCAGCAACCCGGGACTAGCGGTTGAGCAGTTCTTC.

The chain links TRBV27 to TRBJ2-2; D remains ambiguous. Deletions cut 2 bases from V and 3 bases from J, with 10 bases between. The CDR3 is 15 amino acids. CDR1 is MNHEY, CDR2 SMNVEV, per germline (reference sequence). CDR3 nucleotide sequence: TGTGCCAGCAGTTTACGGGCGCCGTACACCGGGGAGCTGTTTTTT. Its translation is CASSLRAPYTGELFF.

This clonotype was counted only a few times. V usage is TRBV27 and J usage is TRBJ2-7; D gene ambiguous. Germline values: CDR1 MNHEY, CDR2 SMNVEV (reference sequence). V lost 4 bases to trimming and J lost 4 bases, with 8 bases between them. CDR3 size: 12 residues. The CDR3 reads CASSSASYEQYF. The CDR3 DNA reads as TGTGCCAGCAGTTCTGCAAGTTACGAGCAGTACTTC.

This clonotype was seen more than once but under ten times. The V gene is TRBV7-6, the J gene TRBJ1-3; D is unclear. Per germline, CDR1 SGHVS and CDR2 FNYEAQ. With 4 bases removed from V and 2 bases from J, the gap between germline ends came to 18 bases. The CDR3 runs to 17 residues. The CDR3 nucleotides are TGTGCCAGCAGCTCACCACCCGACGGTGGAACTGGAAACACCATATATTTT. It specifies CASSSPPDGGTGNTIYF. The whole variable domain, remainder taken from reference TRBV7-6 and TRBJ1-3, is GAGVSQSPRYKVTKRGQDVALRCDPISGHVSLYWYRQALGQGPEFLTYFNYEAQQDKSGLPNDRFSAERPEGSISTLTIQRTEQRDSAMYRCASSSPPDGGTGNTIYFGEGSWLTVV.